This entry lists 2 T cell receptor beta chains sequenced from one sample in a study of shared clonotypes between healthy human individuals. Only in-frame clones appear in the TCRdb table, and some are missing; sequencing was by immunoSEQ multiplex PCR. The profile shows approximately 940,000 clones, around 80% of them singletons. The sequenced sample was memory CD4+ T cells sorted from blood. Regarding subset: CD45RA-negative fraction. The receptors originated from a young man in good health.

This clone occurred a few times. The CDR3 here is CAWRGQDKNIQYF. Here the CDR3 DNA reads TGTGCCTGGAGAGGACAGGACAAAAACATTCAGTACTTC. This chain joins TRBV30 and TRBJ2-4; TRBD1 matches at 7 bases. Germline lookup yields CDR1 GTSNPN and CDR2 SVGIG (reference sequence). Germline trimming cut 3 bases from V and 3 bases from J; bases unmatched to any gene: 2. The CDR3 totals 13 residues.

In DNA form, the CDR3 reads TGTGCCACGGGAGGAACAGGGTCCTACGAGCAGTACTTC. It translates to CATGGTGSYEQYF. The chain joins TRBV19 to TRBJ2-7, with a weak D call TRBD2 (7 bases). The V end was cut by 10 bases, the J end by 1 base, with 14 bases between. The CDR3 spans 13 residues. Germline CDR1 is LNHDA and CDR2 is SQIVND (reference sequence).